This passage covers 16 T cell receptor beta chains from one sample sequenced in a study of T cells in Graves' hyperthyroidism and ophthalmopathy. From RNA transcripts, TCR beta CDR3 regions were amplified. Initially, a first-round RT-PCR of the TCR CDR3 employed the HTBI primer set. TCRdb ran MiXCR on the multiplex PCR reads and lists one entry per CDR3 protein. Among roughly 93,000 distinct CDR3 sequences listed, 35% to 50% were seen once. Sequencing used peripheral blood or thyroid tissue (not recorded which). The receptor set was obtained from a woman in her twenties or thirties with Graves' hyperthyroidism.

This clonotype was counted ten times or more. The junction differs from germline at one of its ends, possibly a read error. The chain uses TRBV7-7 and TRBJ2-7; 13 bases line up with TRBD2. CDR1 and CDR2 (germline): SSHAT, FNYEAQ (reference sequence). The CDR3 loop spans 18 amino acids. CDR3 bases: TGTGCTAGCAGCGCCGGACTAGCGGGAGTCGAACCCTTTTACGAGCAGTACTTC. This encodes CASSAGLAGVEPFYEQYF.

At least ten counts were recorded for this clonotype. The rearrangement joins TRBV10-3 to TRBJ2-3; D is ambiguous. Germline CDR1 and CDR2: ENHRY and SYGVKD. Trimming removed 10 bases from V and 0 bases from J, with 11 bases in between. The length of the CDR3 is 13 residues. CDR3 coding DNA: TGTGCCACCCAATACCTAAGCACAGATACGCAGTATTTT. As protein: CATQYLSTDTQYF.

This clonotype was detected only a few times. The junction differs from germline at one of its ends, possibly a read error. CDR3 loop: CATSDGTRGF. The CDR3 bases are TGTGCCACCAGTGATGGGACTCGCGGATTT. V usage is TRBV24-1 and J usage is TRBJ1-5; perhaps TRBD1 as D (5 bases). Germline assignment: CDR1 KGHDR and CDR2 SFDVKD. This CDR3 is 10 amino acids long.

This clonotype was counted a few times. The chain employs TRBV29-1 and TRBJ2-7; no firm D call. In germline, CDR1 is SQVTM, CDR2 ANQGSEA. The CDR3 totals 12 residues. Trimming shortened V by 4 bases and J by 2 bases, and 9 bases separated the two germline ends. In DNA form, the CDR3 reads TGCAGCGTTGCGGATACTCCCTACGAGCAGTACTTC. Amino acids: CSVADTPYEQYF.

To note about this clonotype: It is unclear where the CDR3 begins or ends on the DNA, so no DNA is shown, and the CDR3 is as TCRdb lists it. The chain is built from TRBV7-2 and TRBJ2-7; the table calls TRBD2, which could not be checked here. Counting both end residues, the CDR3 totals 20 amino acids. Germline CDR1 SGHTA, CDR2 FQGNSA. CDR3 loop: CASSFYICSARQAVSYEQYF.

This clonotype was counted many times. The genes are TRBV10-3 and TRBJ1-3; D remains unclear. V was shortened by 11 bases and J by 1 base, with 9 bases between the two germline ends. The length of the CDR3 is 12 residues. The germline V gene encodes CDR1 ENHRY and CDR2 SYGVKD. The CDR3 DNA reads TGTGCCGTCCAAGAATCTGGAAACACCATATATTTT. This codes for CAVQESGNTIYF.

This clonotype was picked up many times. Here the CDR3 DNA reads TGTGCCAGCAGTACAAGCGGGAACTCCTTCTCCTACGAGCAGTACTTC. Its protein is CASSTSGNSFSYEQYF. The chain links TRBV6-2 or TRBV6-3 to TRBJ2-7, with 7 bases lining up with TRBD2. J gave up 0 bases and V 5 bases, and 10 bases lay outside the gene matches. Germline CDR1 is MNHEY and CDR2 is SVGEGT. The CDR3 runs 16 residues.

Comments on this clonotype: A much more abundant neighbour one base away suggests this may be a read error. J is TRBJ1-2 and V is TRBV2, with D unresolved. The CDR3 consists of 14 residues. Trimming took off 7 bases at V and 4 bases at J, with 16 bases between the two ends. Germline V gene sequence: CDR1 SNHLY, CDR2 FYNNEI. CDR3 DNA sequence: TGTGCCAGCATGAACGCAGCGGAGAGCTATGGCTACACCTTC. This gives the protein CASMNAAESYGYTF.

As to this clonotype: As the CDR3 is not closed by the conserved phenylalanine or tryptophan, this likely results from a read error. The chain uses TRBV29-1 and TRBJ1-1; D perhaps matches TRBD1 (6 bases). Germline V lookup: CDR1 SQVTM, CDR2 ANQGSEA. V lost 6 bases and J lost 4, with 18 bases in between. The CDR3 has 14 residues. The CDR3 reads CSVVGGGIGTEAFS. CDR3 in DNA: TGCAGCGTCGTAGGAGGGGGGATAGGCACTGAAGCTTTCTCT.

This clonotype appeared many times. V is TRBV28 and J is TRBJ1-6; D possibly corresponds to TRBD1 (6 bases). The ends were cut back, 5 bases at V and 1 base at J, with 9 bases in the middle. The CDR3 totals 15 residues. Per germline, CDR1 MDHEN and CDR2 SYDVKM. The CDR3 DNA sequence: TGTGCCAGCAGTCTAGGGGGTTCCTATAATTCACCCCTCCACTTT. This encodes CASSLGGSYNSPLHF.

V gene TRBV7-9 combines with J gene TRBJ1-1; TRBD1 aligns across 8 bases. There are 12 residues in the CDR3. Looked up from germline, CDR1 is SEHNR and CDR2 is FQNEAQ (reference sequence). J lost 10 bases, V lost 5 bases, and 6 bases had no gene match. The CDR3 region is CASSLDRGIAFF. The CDR3 nucleotides are TGTGCCAGCAGCCTCGACAGGGGTATAGCTTTCTTT.

The DNA for the CDR3 is TGTGCCAGCAGCCGCCAGATGAACACTGAAGCTTTCTTT. This encodes CASSRQMNTEAFF. The chain employs TRBV7-2 and TRBJ1-1, with no clear D. The V end lost 5 bases, the J end lost 0 bases, and 7 bases lay between the germline ends. The CDR3 is 13 amino acids. Germline lookup yields CDR1 SGHTA and CDR2 FQGNSA.

V gene TRBV7-2 combines with J gene TRBJ1-2; D call uncertain. The CDR3 runs 14 residues. V gave up 3 bases and J gave up 3 bases, with 11 bases separating them. The germline V gene encodes CDR1 SGHTA and CDR2 FQGNSA. The CDR3, as DNA: TGTGCCAGCAGCTTTCGAGGGCAGCACTATGGCTACACCTTC. Its protein product is CASSFRGQHYGYTF.

The J gene is TRBJ2-7, the V gene TRBV20-1; 9 bases match TRBD2. The CDR3 covers 14 residues. Germline CDR1 and CDR2: DFQATT and SNEGSKA (reference sequence). After removal of 3 bases from V and 3 bases from J, the junction contained 6 bases not matched to a gene. The CDR3 protein is CSARLAGADYEQYF. DNA of the CDR3: TGCAGTGCTAGGTTAGCGGGAGCGGACTACGAGCAGTACTTC.

This clonotype has a count of ten or more. The J gene is TRBJ1-2, the V gene TRBV9, with D hard to call. Trimming left V 0 bases short and J 8 bases short, with 8 bases between. Per germline, CDR1 SGDLS and CDR2 YYNGEE. The CDR3 has 12 amino acids. CDR3 in amino acids: CASSVEGSGYTF. Written as DNA, the CDR3 is TGTGCCAGCAGCGTAGAGGGATCGGGCTACACCTTC.

With regard to this clonotype: Given a much more abundant clone one base away, this may be a read error. The V and J genes are TRBV5-1 and TRBJ2-2, with D perhaps matching TRBD1 or TRBD2 (5 bases each). Trimming took off 4 bases at V and 3 bases at J, with 13 bases between the two ends. Germline V gene sequence: CDR1 SGHRS, CDR2 YFSETQ. CDR3 size: 15 residues. The DNA for the CDR3 is TGCGCCAGCAGCGACCCAGGGAGATACACCGGGGAGCTGTTTTTT. It translates to CASSDPGRYTGELFF.